This TCR beta chain was captured by sequencing in a study of blood T cells in healthy people across ages. Primed by a sample-barcoded 5' primer and a J-beta primer mix, a second PCR proceeded for about 6 to 11 cycles. TCRdb re-analysed the 5' RACE reads in MiXCR, keeping a single row per CDR3 protein. The data hold around 1,800,000 distinct CDR3 sequences, with 35% to 50% observed a single time. A remark on this clonotype: Its antigen is still unknown.

Each donor supplied approximately 10 milliliters of peripheral blood. Isolation yielded PBMCs, at least 7 million per sample, in every case. Study results and caveats: A strong correlation was found between TCR beta diversity and the percentage of naive T cells.

V lost 0 bases and J lost 8, with 19 bases in between. CDR1 and CDR2 (germline): DFQATT, SNEGSKA (reference sequence). The length of the CDR3 is 15 residues. This chain joins TRBV20-1 and TRBJ1-2; D is ambiguous. This TCR was sampled from a human donor in good health. Sequencing used blood. Written as DNA, the CDR3 is TGCAGTGCTAGAGAAGTCCAGGACGGGCCGGGCGGCTACACCTTC. This gives the protein CSAREVQDGPGGYTF.